This entry lists 21 T cell receptor beta chains sequenced from one sample in a study of metastatic and nonmetastatic thyroid tumors. With MiXCR, TCRdb reprocessed the PCR reads. The table shows tens of thousands of clones, with over 25% occurring only once. Patients were all untreated before their thyroid surgery. The specimen was blood. Receptor source: a female donor with papillary thyroid cancer or a benign thyroid nodule (not recorded which). Some clones in this sample may be carry-over from other donors' samples.

This clone was detected ten times or more. V and J are TRBV20-1 and TRBJ2-7; 7 bases match TRBD1. J was trimmed by 7 bases and V by 5 bases; bases with no gene match: 14. The CDR3 consists of 14 residues. Germline loops: CDR1 DFQATT, CDR2 SNEGSKA (reference sequence). CDR3 sequence (DNA): TGCAGTGCTGGCCGGTCGACAGGGATTAGGGAGCAGTACTTC. Translating gives CSAGRSTGIREQYF.

There are many counts of this clone. The chain employs TRBV12-3 or TRBV12-4 and TRBJ2-5; 9 nucleotides line up with TRBD2. V lost 3 bases, J lost 2 bases, and 13 bases stayed unmatched. This CDR3 spans 18 amino acids. DNA for the CDR3: TGTGCCAGCAGTTTGGGGGACTTTGGACTAGCGTGGCAAGAGACCCAGTACTTC. Translated, it gives CASSLGDFGLAWQETQYF.

To note about this clone: A much larger clonotype is one base distant, so this may be a read error. At the DNA level, this CDR3 is encoded by other sequences in the same sample as well. The rearrangement uses TRBV2 and TRBJ2-5; D possibly corresponds to TRBD1 (5 bases). This CDR3 is 14 amino acids long. Trimming cost V 1 base and J 2 bases, with 8 bases left between them. Germline V gene sequence: CDR1 SNHLY, CDR2 FYNNEI. CDR3 protein: CASSEGQIQETQYF. Written as DNA, the CDR3 is TGTGCCAGCAGTGAAGGACAGATACAAGAGACCCAGTACTTC.

The J gene is TRBJ2-7, the V gene TRBV7-8, with 10 bases fitting TRBD2. Germline V gene lookup returns CDR1 SGHVS and CDR2 FQNEAQ. The V gene end was trimmed by 1 base and the J gene end by 0 bases; junction bases not matched to a gene: 0. The CDR3 length is 15 residues. The CDR3 DNA follows: TGTGCCAGCAGCTTAGTAGCGGGAGGCTCCTACGAGCAGTACTTC. It specifies CASSLVAGGSYEQYF.

This clone was found many times. In DNA form, the CDR3 reads TGCGCCAGCAGCTCACTGGTTGAGGGACAGGGAGCCTACGAGCAGTACTTC. It encodes CASSSLVEGQGAYEQYF. V is TRBV5-1 and J is TRBJ2-7, with 9 bases lining up with TRBD1. The CDR3 is made up of 17 amino acids. Trimming removed 3 bases from V and 2 bases from J; junction bases left unmatched: 12. Germline CDR1 SGHRS, CDR2 YFSETQ.

For the CDR3, the DNA is TGTGCCAGCAGCTTAGCGGCAGGGGGTAGGGAGCAGTACTTC. It codes for CASSLAAGGREQYF. The rearrangement joins TRBV7-8 to TRBJ2-7; 7 nucleotides agree with TRBD1. Germline-derived CDR1 and CDR2 are SGHVS and FQNEAQ. The CDR3 is made up of 14 amino acids. V was pared by 0 bases and J by 7 bases, with 6 bases of the junction left unmatched.

This clone has ten or more counts. The V call is TRBV4-1, the J call TRBJ2-7, with 8 bases aligning to TRBD2. CDR3 length equals 16 residues. Trimming took 0 bases from V and 5 from J; bases not matched to a gene: 9. Germline-derived CDR1 and CDR2 are MGHRA and YSYEKL. The DNA of the CDR3 is TGCGCCAGCAGCCAAGAGGGGCAGCGGGAGTGGAACGAGCAGTACTTC. The encoded protein is CASSQEGQREWNEQYF.

Many counts were recorded for this clone. The chain has TRBV28 and TRBJ2-1; possibly TRBD2 for D (6 bases). CDR1 and CDR2 (germline): MDHEN, SYDVKM. The CDR3 is made up of 17 amino acids. Trimming removed 3 bases at V and 0 bases at J, with 15 bases between. DNA for the CDR3: TGTGCCAGCAGTTTGGGGGGTAGCGCTAGCTCCTACAATGAGCAGTTCTTC. This encodes CASSLGGSASSYNEQFF.

This clone was counted ten times or more. This specimen includes other DNA sequences encoding the same CDR3. The V and J genes are TRBV19 and TRBJ2-3; D gene ambiguous. The J call may be wrong; the DNA end is better matched by TRBJ1-5. The CDR3 has 11 residues. Germline CDR1 and CDR2: LNHDA and SQIVND (reference sequence). The chain's CDR3 is CASTLRDTQHF. CDR3 in DNA: TGTGCCAGTACCCTACGGGATACGCAGCATTTT.

This clone is deemed medium-sized. J is TRBJ1-2 and V is TRBV6-1, with a possible D match to TRBD1 (5 bases). CDR3 size: 17 residues. The germline V gene encodes CDR1 MNHNS and CDR2 SASEGT. Trimming removed 1 base from V and 0 bases from J, with 15 bases in between. CDR3 loop: CASSEDGDSFPNYGYTF. The CDR3 bases are TGTGCCAGCAGTGAAGACGGAGACAGCTTCCCTAACTATGGCTACACCTTC.

The table lists this clone with a few counts. V gene TRBV27 combines with J gene TRBJ1-5; 8 bases agree with TRBD1. Germline assignment: CDR1 MNHEY and CDR2 SMNVEV (reference sequence). V was clipped by 5 bases and J by 2 bases; unmatched bases: 5. The CDR3 has 15 amino acids. The CDR3 sequence is CASSRQGLGNQPQHF. As DNA, the CDR3 is TGTGCCAGCAGTCGACAGGGGTTGGGCAATCAGCCCCAGCATTTT.

This clone was detected ten times or more. An end of the junction differs from the germline gene, which may be a read error. V is TRBV6-1 and J is TRBJ2-7, with 9 positions matching TRBD2. CDR3 length equals 15 residues. Germline V gene data show CDR1 as MNHNS and CDR2 as SASEGT. The CDR3 DNA sequence: TGTGCCAGCAGCCGTAGCGGGAGAGGTTCCTACAAGCAGTACTTC. Protein product: CASSRSGRGSYKQYF.

Points on this clone: Other nucleotide sequences in the sample specify the same CDR3. This sequence joins TRBV2 and TRBJ2-1; TRBD1 aligns across 7 bases. CDR3 length: 16 residues. V shed 3 bases and J 8 bases; nucleotides not matched to a gene: 13. The germline gives CDR1 SNHLY, CDR2 FYNNEI. CDR3 residues: CASSDSNRGSWDEQFF. The CDR3 bases are TGTGCCAGCAGTGACTCAAACAGGGGTTCATGGGATGAGCAGTTCTTC.

As for this clone: This sequence may be a read error, since a much larger clone differs from it by one base. The CDR3 sequence is CASTLRDTHHF. In nucleotides, the CDR3 is TGTGCCAGTACCCTACGGGATACGCATCATTTT. The chain links TRBV19 to TRBJ2-3, with D perhaps matching TRBD2 (5 bases). Germline V gene lookup returns CDR1 LNHDA and CDR2 SQIVND (reference sequence). CDR3 size: 11 residues.

In its sample, this clone was seen many times. The V and J genes are TRBV28 and TRBJ2-1; 8 nucleotides line up with TRBD1. Germline lookup yields CDR1 MDHEN and CDR2 SYDVKM. There are 21 residues in the CDR3. Trimming took 3 bases from V and 7 from J; bases not matched to a gene: 26. The CDR3 DNA reads as TGTGCCAGCAGTTTCCCACCTCGGACAGGGAGGTCTGATGCCAAAACGAATGAGCAGTTCTTC. It is translated as CASSFPPRTGRSDAKTNEQFF.

The chain has TRBV4-1 and TRBJ2-5; tentatively, D is TRBD2 (5 bases). The CDR3 contains 14 residues. Looked up from germline, CDR1 is MGHRA and CDR2 is YSYEKL. Trimming left V 3 bases short and J 3 bases short, with 11 bases between. CDR3 sequence: CASSHLGSEETQYF. CDR3 nucleotides: TGCGCCAGCAGCCACCTGGGGAGCGAAGAGACCCAGTACTTC.

The chain joins TRBV20-1 to TRBJ1-1; D call uncertain. The V end lost 6 bases, the J end lost 1 base, and 18 bases lay between the germline ends. The CDR3 sequence is 15 residues long. Germline V lookup: CDR1 DFQATT, CDR2 SNEGSKA (reference sequence). CDR3 sequence reads: CSATMGGCWNTEAFF. CDR3 coding DNA: TGCAGTGCAACGATGGGCGGGTGCTGGAACACTGAAGCTTTCTTT.

This clone was picked up many times. The chain couples TRBV28 to TRBJ2-5; 12 bases fit TRBD2. After removal of 6 bases from V and 7 bases from J, the junction contained 9 bases not matched to a gene. The CDR3 is 15 amino acids. The germline gives CDR1 MDHEN, CDR2 SYDVKM. CDR3 protein: CASRAATSGSATQYF. The CDR3 DNA sequence: TGTGCCAGCAGGGCAGCGACTAGCGGGAGTGCGACCCAGTACTTC.

The table lists this clone with many counts. The rearrangement links TRBV7-9 to TRBJ2-5; D gene ambiguous. Trimming cost V 3 bases and J 7 bases, with 15 bases left between them. Germline CDR1 SEHNR, CDR2 FQNEAQ (reference sequence). The CDR3 has 14 amino acids. The CDR3 spells CASSLYRMWWTQYF. The CDR3 nucleotides are TGTGCCAGCAGCTTGTACCGGATGTGGTGGACCCAGTACTTC. The full variable domain, with the rest looked up from reference TRBV7-9 and TRBJ2-5, is DTGVSQNPRHKITKRGQNVTFRCDPISEHNRLYWYRQTLGQGPEFLTYFQNEAQLEKSRLLSDRFSAERPKGSFSTLEIQRTEQGDSAMYLCASSLYRMWWTQYFGPGTRLLVL.

This chain joins TRBV11-2 and TRBJ2-3, with unresolved D. The CDR3 totals 14 residues. V lost 0 bases and J 5 bases, leaving 9 bases between the germline ends. Germline lookup yields CDR1 SGHAT and CDR2 FQNNGV. CDR3 in DNA: TGTGCCAGCAGCTTAGATCTAACTGAAGATACGCAGTATTTT. This gives the protein CASSLDLTEDTQYF. Complete variable domain (other parts from reference TRBV11-2 and TRBJ2-3): EAGVAQSPRYKIIEKRQSVAFWCNPISGHATLYWYQQILGQGPKLLIQFQNNGVVDDSQLPKDRFSAERLKGVDSTLKIQPAKLEDSAVYLCASSLDLTEDTQYFGPGTRLTVL.

This clone has a single count. V and J are TRBV5-1 and TRBJ2-3, with 8 bases lining up with TRBD1. V was clipped by 4 bases and J by 0 bases; unmatched bases: 7. This CDR3 has 16 residues. Germline lookup yields CDR1 SGHRS and CDR2 YFSETQ. DNA of the CDR3: TGCGCCAGCAGCCTCCAAGGACAGGGAAGCACAGATACGCAGTATTTT. Translating it yields CASSLQGQGSTDTQYF.